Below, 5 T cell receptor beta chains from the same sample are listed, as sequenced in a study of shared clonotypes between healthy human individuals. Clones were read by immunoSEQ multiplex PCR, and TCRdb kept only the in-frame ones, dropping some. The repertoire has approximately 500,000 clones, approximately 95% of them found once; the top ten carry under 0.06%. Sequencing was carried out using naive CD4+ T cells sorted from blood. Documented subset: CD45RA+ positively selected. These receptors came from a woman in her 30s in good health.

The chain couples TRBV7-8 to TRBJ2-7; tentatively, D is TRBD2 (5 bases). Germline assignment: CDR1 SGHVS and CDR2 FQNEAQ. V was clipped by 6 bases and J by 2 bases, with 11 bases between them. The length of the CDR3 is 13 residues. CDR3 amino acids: CASSREHTYEQYF. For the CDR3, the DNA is TGTGCCAGCAGTCGGGAACACACCTACGAGCAGTACTTC. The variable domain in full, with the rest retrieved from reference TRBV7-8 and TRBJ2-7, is GAGVSQSPRYKVAKRGQDVALRCDPISGHVSLFWYQQALGQGPEFLTYFQNEAQLDKSGLPSDRFFAERPEGSVSTLKIQRTQQEDSAVYLCASSREHTYEQYFGPGTRLTVT.

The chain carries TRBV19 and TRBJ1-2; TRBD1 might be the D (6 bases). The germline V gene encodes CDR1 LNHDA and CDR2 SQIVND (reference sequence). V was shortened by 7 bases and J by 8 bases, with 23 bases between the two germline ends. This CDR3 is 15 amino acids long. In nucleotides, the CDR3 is TGTGCCAGTAATGCGGCGGACAGCGCGCGATACGGCTACACCTTC. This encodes CASNAADSARYGYTF.

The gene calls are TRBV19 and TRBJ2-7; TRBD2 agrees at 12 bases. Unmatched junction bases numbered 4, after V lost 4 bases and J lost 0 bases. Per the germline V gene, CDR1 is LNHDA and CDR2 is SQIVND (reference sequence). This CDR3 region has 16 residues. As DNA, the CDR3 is TGTGCCAGTAGTAAGGCTAGCGGGAGGGCCTCCTACGAGCAGTACTTC. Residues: CASSKASGRASYEQYF.

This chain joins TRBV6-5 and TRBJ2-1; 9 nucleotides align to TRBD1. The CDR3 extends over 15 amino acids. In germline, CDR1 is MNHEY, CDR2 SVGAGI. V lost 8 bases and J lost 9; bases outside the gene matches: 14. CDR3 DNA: TGTGCCAGCGGGGAACAGGGGGCGGCCAATGGTGAGCAGTTCTTC. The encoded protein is CASGEQGAANGEQFF.

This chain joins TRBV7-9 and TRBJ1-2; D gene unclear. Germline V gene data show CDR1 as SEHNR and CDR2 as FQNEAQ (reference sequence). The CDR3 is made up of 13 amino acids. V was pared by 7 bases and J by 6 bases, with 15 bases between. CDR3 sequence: CASTTIGGDGYTF. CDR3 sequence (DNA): TGTGCCAGCACCACCATCGGTGGAGATGGCTACACCTTC.